The T cell receptor (beta chain) under discussion was sequenced for a study of sequential checkpoint blockade in melanoma. Whole-study context: First-line arms were nivolumab then ipilimumab, or the reverse, randomized 1:1.

The CDR3 loop spans 15 amino acids. Germline-derived CDR1 and CDR2 are SGHNT and YYREEE (reference sequence). V shed 1 base and J 7 bases; nucleotides not matched to a gene: 3. Here immunoSEQ multiplex PCR was the method, and the copy in TCRdb shows in-frame clones only, minus some. The top ten clones hold about a tenth of a sample with over 9,500 clones, roughly 73% of them seen once. Noted treatment: randomized to nivolumab then ipilimumab (arm A) or the reverse (arm B). Sorted cells were live CD3+CD8+, lacking CD19 and CD56, from PBMCs. The clonotype comes from a human donor with melanoma. This specimen was CD8+ T cells sorted from blood (inferred from file names), taken from a patient given nivolumab and ipilimumab in sequence. This chain uses TRBV5-4 with TRBJ1-6; TRBD1 matches 9 bases. CDR3 sequence: CASSLTGQGNSPLHF. The CDR3 bases are TGTGCCAGCAGCTTGACGGGACAGGGAAATTCACCCCTCCACTTT.